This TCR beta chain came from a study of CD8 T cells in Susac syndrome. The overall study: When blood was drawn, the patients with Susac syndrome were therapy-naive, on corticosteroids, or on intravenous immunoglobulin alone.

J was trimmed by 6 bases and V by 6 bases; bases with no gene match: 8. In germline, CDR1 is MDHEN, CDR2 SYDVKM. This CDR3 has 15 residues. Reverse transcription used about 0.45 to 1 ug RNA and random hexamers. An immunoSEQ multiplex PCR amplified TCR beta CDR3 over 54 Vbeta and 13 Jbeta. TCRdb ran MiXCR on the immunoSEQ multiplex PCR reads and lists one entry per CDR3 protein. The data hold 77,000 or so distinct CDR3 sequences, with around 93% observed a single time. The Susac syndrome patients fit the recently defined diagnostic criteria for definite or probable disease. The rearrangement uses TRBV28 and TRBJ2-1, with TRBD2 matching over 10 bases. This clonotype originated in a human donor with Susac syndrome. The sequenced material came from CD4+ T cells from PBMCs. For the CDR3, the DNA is TGTGCCAGCAGGGCTACGGGACTAGCGAGCAATGAGCAGTTCTTC. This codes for CASRATGLASNEQFF.